Following are 27 T cell receptor beta chains from one sample sequenced in a study of blood T cell repertoires in COVID-19. TCRdb's table, derived via immunoSEQ multiplex PCR, lists solely in-frame clones and lacks some. The sample yields 250,000 to 350,000 clones, approximately 85% seen once. Material: PBMCs or T cells enriched from blood (not recorded which). Receptor source: a woman aged 25 to 39 who had recovered from COVID-19.

The chain joins TRBV7-9 to TRBJ1-4; D call uncertain. The CDR3 is 13 amino acids. Germline CDR1 and CDR2: SEHNR and FQNEAQ (reference sequence). Deletions cut 3 bases from V and 5 bases from J, with 7 bases between. The CDR3 loop is CASSFATNEKLFF. CDR3 DNA sequence: TGTGCCAGCAGCTTCGCGACAAATGAAAAACTGTTTTTT.

This chain links TRBV7-2 with TRBJ1-2; TRBD1 matches at 7 bases. V dropped 3 bases and J dropped 4; count of bases not matched to a gene: 5. CDR3 length: 14 amino acids. In germline, CDR1 is SGHTA, CDR2 FQGNSA. The CDR3 nucleotides read TGTGCCAGCAGCTTTGACAGGGTGAGCTATGGCTACACCTTC. Protein sequence: CASSFDRVSYGYTF. The full variable domain, completed using reference TRBV7-2 and TRBJ1-2, is GAGVSQSPSNKVTEKGKDVELRCDPISGHTALYWYRQSLGQGLEFLIYFQGNSAPDKSGLPSDRFSAERTGGSVSTLTIQRTQQEDSAVYLCASSFDRVSYGYTFGSGTRLTVV.

V is TRBV10-3 and J is TRBJ1-3; 7 nucleotides match TRBD1. The CDR3 has 14 amino acids. From germline, CDR1 is ENHRY and CDR2 SYGVKD. J gave up 0 bases and V 6 bases, and 2 bases lay outside the gene matches. As DNA, the CDR3 is TGTGCCATCAGGACAGGGATCTCTGGAAACACCATATATTTT. It specifies CAIRTGISGNTIYF.

This chain connects TRBV5-1 to TRBJ1-3; tentative D call: TRBD1 (5 bases). This CDR3 is built from 22 residues. The germline V gene has CDR1 SGHRS and CDR2 YFSETQ. V gave up 10 bases and J gave up 0 bases, with 38 bases separating them. CDR3: CAEPRDVDSGGLESSSGNTIYF. The CDR3 coding sequence is TGCGCCGAACCGAGGGACGTTGACAGTGGGGGGTTGGAGTCGTCCTCTGGAAACACCATATATTTT.

The rearrangement uses TRBV10-3 and TRBJ1-1; TRBD1 is a possible D gene (6 bases). V was pared by 6 bases and J by 5 bases, with 46 bases between. The germline CDR1 and CDR2 sequences are ENHRY and SYGVKD. The CDR3 has 24 amino acids. CDR3 protein: CAISAQGEKMGGVLRSPYETEAFF. The CDR3 region has the DNA TGTGCCATCAGCGCACAGGGAGAGAAGATGGGTGGGGTACTCCGGAGCCCGTACGAGACTGAAGCTTTCTTT.

V usage is TRBV5-5 and J usage is TRBJ1-4; TRBD1 matches 8 bases. Looked up from germline, CDR1 is SGHKS and CDR2 is YYEKEE (reference sequence). The J segment lost 4 bases and the V segment lost 3 bases, leaving 5 bases of the junction unmatched. CDR3 length: 15 residues. The DNA for the CDR3 is TGTGCCAGCAGCTCCCTACAGGGGGATAATGAAAAACTGTTTTTT. It encodes CASSSLQGDNEKLFF. Variable domain in full (rest from reference TRBV5-5 and TRBJ1-4): DAGVTQSPTHLIKTRGQQVTLRCSPISGHKSVSWYQQVLGQGPQFIFQYYEKEERGRGNFPDRFSARQFPNYSSELNVNALLLGDSALYLCASSSLQGDNEKLFFGSGTQLSVL.

The V gene is TRBV28, the J gene TRBJ1-1, with 9 bases that match TRBD1. The germline V gene encodes CDR1 MDHEN and CDR2 SYDVKM. The CDR3 runs to 15 residues. V lost 4 bases to trimming and J lost 0 bases; unmatched junction nucleotides: 3. The DNA of the CDR3 is TGTGCCAGCAGTTGGGACAGGGCCTTGAACACTGAAGCTTTCTTT. Translating it yields CASSWDRALNTEAFF.

In its sample, this clone was seen once. V and J are TRBV7-2 and TRBJ2-7, with 7 bases matching TRBD2. Germline V lookup: CDR1 SGHTA, CDR2 FQGNSA. There are 16 residues in the CDR3. Losses at the gene ends were 6 bases for V and 2 bases for J; bases not matched to a gene: 13. The DNA of the CDR3 is TGTGCCAGCAGTTCCCTTGAGCGGGGCAGACCCTACGAGCAGTACTTC. It specifies CASSSLERGRPYEQYF.

This chain links TRBV4-1 with TRBJ1-2; TRBD1 aligns across 8 bases. J lost 2 bases, V lost 7 bases, and 9 bases had no gene match. Per germline, CDR1 MGHRA and CDR2 YSYEKL. This CDR3 has 15 amino acids. CDR3 nucleotides: TGCGCCAGCACACCACTGACAGGGGCGAACTATGGCTACACCTTC. Its translation is CASTPLTGANYGYTF.

The rearrangement links TRBV2 to TRBJ1-6; 7 nucleotides agree with TRBD1. With 10 bases clipped from V and 10 bases from J, the junction kept 22 bases outside the gene matches. The CDR3 length is 17 residues. From germline, CDR1 is SNHLY and CDR2 FYNNEI. The chain's CDR3 is CANQDSEEQGSGSPLHF. The DNA of the CDR3 is TGTGCCAACCAGGACTCTGAGGAACAGGGGTCGGGCTCACCCCTCCACTTT.

This rearrangement joins TRBV19 to TRBJ2-1, with 7 positions matching TRBD2. The germline gives CDR1 LNHDA, CDR2 SQIVND (reference sequence). The CDR3 loop spans 15 amino acids. V gave up 3 bases and J gave up 6 bases; unmatched junction bases: 8. Here the CDR3 reads CASSIPREKSNEQFF. CDR3 in DNA: TGTGCCAGTAGTATTCCGCGGGAGAAAAGCAATGAGCAGTTCTTC.

V and J are TRBV7-8 and TRBJ1-2, with D possibly matching TRBD1 (6 bases). V was shortened by 5 bases and J by 3 bases, with 19 bases between the two germline ends. CDR1 is SGHVS and CDR2 is FQNEAQ in the germline V gene. The CDR3 spans 16 residues. CDR3 protein: CASSANRDISYYGYTF. CDR3 DNA: TGTGCCAGCAGCGCGAACCGGGACATTTCGTACTATGGCTACACCTTC. Full variable domain (remainder filled in from reference TRBV7-8 and TRBJ1-2): GAGVSQSPRYKVAKRGQDVALRCDPISGHVSLFWYQQALGQGPEFLTYFQNEAQLDKSGLPSDRFFAERPEGSVSTLKIQRTQQEDSAVYLCASSANRDISYYGYTFGSGTRLTVV.

This clone was found a few times. This sequence joins TRBV18 and TRBJ2-1; possible D gene TRBD1, 6 bases. The germline V gene has CDR1 KGHSH and CDR2 LQKENI. Between the trimmed V and J ends, which lost 2 bases and 0 bases, there was a span of 14 bases. There are 17 residues in the CDR3. CDR3 loop: CASSPRERGSSYNEQFF. The DNA of the CDR3 is TGTGCCAGCTCACCAAGGGAGAGGGGGAGCTCCTACAATGAGCAGTTCTTC.

The rearrangement joins TRBV7-2 to TRBJ1-1; the D is unclear. Germline V gives CDR1 SGHTA, CDR2 FQGNSA. V lost 4 bases and J 4 bases, leaving 16 bases between the germline ends. The CDR3 is 15 amino acids. Here the CDR3 DNA reads TGTGCCAGCAGCTCTACAGTCTCCGGCCTCACTGAAGCTTTCTTT. Its translation: CASSSTVSGLTEAFF.

V and J are TRBV28 and TRBJ2-7; possible D gene TRBD2, 6 bases. The CDR3 length is 14 residues. Germline V gene data show CDR1 as MDHEN and CDR2 as SYDVKM. V lost 8 bases and J 3 bases, leaving 17 bases between the germline ends. The CDR3 here is CASAAGFISYEQYF. The CDR3, as DNA: TGTGCCAGCGCGGCGGGGTTTATAAGCTACGAGCAGTACTTC.

The V call is TRBV11-2, the J call TRBJ2-7; D is unresolved. The CDR3 consists of 14 residues. V was pared by 6 bases and J by 5 bases, with 17 bases between. Germline V gene lookup returns CDR1 SGHAT and CDR2 FQNNGV. As DNA, the CDR3 is TGTGCCAGCAGGGTCTCGGCCCCAGGAAACGAGCAGTACTTC. Translating gives CASRVSAPGNEQYF.

The chain employs TRBV11-2 and TRBJ2-1, with 10 bases lining up with TRBD2. V lost 5 bases and J lost 5; bases outside the gene matches: 9. CDR1 and CDR2 from the germline V gene are SGHAT and FQNNGV. The CDR3 spans 16 residues. The CDR3 region has the DNA TGTGCCAGCAGCCACCCGGGACTAGCGCGACACAATGAGCAGTTCTTC. This encodes CASSHPGLARHNEQFF.

This rearrangement joins TRBV28 to TRBJ2-7, with D uncertain. The V end lost 3 bases, the J end lost 1 base, and 7 bases lay between the germline ends. The CDR3 totals 13 residues. Germline V lookup: CDR1 MDHEN, CDR2 SYDVKM. CDR3 residues: CASSLRFSYEQYF. CDR3 coding DNA: TGTGCCAGCAGTTTGCGCTTTTCCTACGAGCAGTACTTC.

J is TRBJ2-5 and V is TRBV11-3, with 10 bases identical to TRBD2. V lost 4 bases to trimming and J lost 4 bases; unmatched junction nucleotides: 12. Germline V gene sequence: CDR1 SGHNT, CDR2 YENEEA. The CDR3 extends over 17 amino acids. The CDR3 DNA is TGTGCCAGCAGCTCAAGAACCTCCAGCGGGGGGGTAGAGACCCAGTACTTC. It yields the protein CASSSRTSSGGVETQYF.

This chain connects TRBV18 to TRBJ2-2; D might be TRBD1 (7 bases). The CDR3 contains 17 residues. Trimming removed 3 bases at V and 6 bases at J, with 20 bases between. Germline CDR1 is KGHSH and CDR2 is LQKENI. The CDR3 DNA sequence: TGTGCCAGCTCACCGAACAGGGGAGGAAACGGGGCCGGGGAGCTGTTTTTT. Protein product: CASSPNRGGNGAGELFF.

V is TRBV10-3 and J is TRBJ2-2, with 7 bases fitting TRBD2. Unmatched junction bases numbered 9, after V lost 3 bases and J lost 5 bases. This CDR3 is 16 amino acids long. Germline assignment: CDR1 ENHRY and CDR2 SYGVKD. The CDR3: CAISEGGGADTGELFF. The CDR3 DNA sequence: TGTGCCATCAGTGAAGGCGGGGGAGCCGATACCGGGGAGCTGTTTTTT.

The genes are TRBV12-5 and TRBJ1-2; D is perhaps TRBD1 (6 bases). This CDR3 is 14 amino acids long. V shed 3 bases and J shed 7 bases, with 15 bases lying between them. Germline assignment: CDR1 LGHNT and CDR2 FRNRAP. CDR3 DNA: TGTGCTAGTGGTTTACCCGGACAGATCGGTGGCTACACCTTC. Residues: CASGLPGQIGGYTF.

The genes are TRBV28 and TRBJ2-7; 11 bases map to TRBD2. Germline V lookup: CDR1 MDHEN, CDR2 SYDVKM. Trimming cost V 3 bases and J 2 bases; bases outside gene matches: 0. The CDR3 spans 14 residues. The CDR3 DNA reads as TGTGCCAGCAGTTTGGGACTAGCGGCCTACGAGCAGTACTTC. This encodes CASSLGLAAYEQYF.

This chain joins TRBV7-9 and TRBJ1-5; D might be TRBD1 (6 bases). Germline assignment: CDR1 SEHNR and CDR2 FQNEAQ (reference sequence). V was trimmed by 5 bases and J by 0 bases, leaving 11 bases between them. This CDR3 contains 15 residues. CDR3 nucleotide sequence: TGTGCCAGCAGCAAAGACAGGCTTAGCAATCAGCCCCAGCATTTT. Encoded protein: CASSKDRLSNQPQHF.

Here the CDR3 reads CASSRQGNGQPQHF. The CDR3 DNA reads as TGTGCCAGCAGCCGACAGGGAAACGGTCAGCCCCAGCATTTT. The chain links TRBV7-9 to TRBJ1-5; 7 bases align to TRBD1. Looked up from germline, CDR1 is SEHNR and CDR2 is FQNEAQ (reference sequence). Germline trimming cut 5 bases from V and 6 bases from J; bases unmatched to any gene: 7. The CDR3 spans 14 residues.

V gene TRBV4-1 combines with J gene TRBJ1-3; D is ambiguous. The V gene's germline CDR1 is MGHRA and CDR2 YSYEKL. The CDR3 has 17 amino acids. V lost 4 bases and J 0 bases, leaving 16 bases between the germline ends. DNA of the CDR3: TGCGCCAGCAGCCGCCTTCCCGACGGCGGCTCTGGAAACACCATATATTTT. As protein: CASSRLPDGGSGNTIYF.

The V and J genes are TRBV9 and TRBJ2-3, with 7 bases aligning to TRBD2. Unmatched junction bases numbered 13, after V lost 3 bases and J lost 3 bases. CDR1 and CDR2 (germline): SGDLS, YYNGEE. The CDR3 loop spans 17 amino acids. CDR3 protein: CASSDPSGGRVTDTQYF. The CDR3 DNA reads TGTGCCAGCAGCGACCCCTCAGGTGGGAGGGTAACAGATACGCAGTATTTT.